This T cell receptor (beta chain) was documented in a study of tumor-infiltrating lymphocytes in primary liver carcinoma. About the research overall: Subjects consisted of male and female patients aged 30 to 69 years. Stage T1-T3 N0M0 and a size of 4.2 to 10 cm characterized the tumors. Findings and caveats of the study: Tumor-adjacent and tumor-blood pairs displayed less overlap than did pairs of tumor regions. It was in tumors, not blood, that the top-250-clone fraction was significantly higher (p = 0.039).

RNA was extracted from whole blood without cell sorting, alongside germline DNA. This clonotype has a handful of counts. Its target is not known. The CDR3 totals 13 residues. Germline CDR1 reads MNHEY; CDR2 reads SVGEGT. Trimming at V came to 5 bases and at J to 7 bases, leaving 4 bases not matched to a gene. Reverse transcription of around 0.45 ug total RNA with a constant-region primer produced TCR beta cDNA. Nested multiplex PCR, run for three rounds with slightly modified ARM-PCR, yielded TCR beta libraries. With TRBV1-TRBV30 forward primers and a C-beta reverse primer, the first two PCR rounds were run for around 11 cycles each. TCRdb reprocessed the multiplex PCR reads with MiXCR, giving one entry per CDR3 protein. Of 310,000 or so distinct CDR3 sequences detected, roughly 60% appear once; the ten largest clones hold approximately 17%.

The J gene is TRBJ2-2, the V gene TRBV6-2 or TRBV6-3; 7 bases match TRBD2. The origin of this receptor is a woman aged 25 to 39 with primary liver carcinoma and hepatitis B virus infection. The sample was peripheral blood. CDR3 sequence: CASSTSDVGELFF. Written as DNA, the CDR3 is TGTGCCAGCAGTACTAGCGATGTCGGGGAGCTGTTTTTT.